The 19 T cell receptor beta chains below come from one sample, sequenced in a study of STAT5B mutations in CD4+ large granular lymphocyte leukemia. Generated by immunoSEQ multiplex PCR, the TCRdb table keeps only in-frame clones and is missing some. Of about 22,000 clones listed, 78% were seen once; the top ten hold under 0.5%. The sequenced sample was CD4+ T cells from blood buffy coats. These receptors came from a human donor in good health.

The chain couples TRBV11-3 to TRBJ1-1; D is possibly TRBD1 (6 bases). Trimming stripped 5 bases from V and 1 base from J, with 14 bases between. The V gene's germline CDR1 is SGHNT and CDR2 YENEEA. The CDR3 spans 15 residues. CDR3 in amino acids: CASSEGVGGNTEAFF. The CDR3 coding sequence is TGTGCCAGCAGCGAGGGGGTTGGCGGGAACACTGAAGCTTTCTTT.

The V call is TRBV7-3, the J call TRBJ1-1; D is perhaps TRBD1 (6 bases). CDR1 SGHTA and CDR2 FQGTGA come from the germline V gene. This CDR3 is built from 15 residues. The germline V and J ends were trimmed by 2 bases and 3 bases, with 13 bases remaining between them. The CDR3 loop reads CASSLSPGQYTEAFF. The CDR3, as DNA: TGTGCCAGCAGCTTATCCCCCGGACAGTACACTGAAGCTTTCTTT.

The chain is built from TRBV4-1 and TRBJ1-1, with D tentatively TRBD1 (5 bases). This CDR3 contains 17 residues. V was pared by 4 bases and J by 1 base, with 19 bases between. Germline lookup yields CDR1 MGHRA and CDR2 YSYEKL. CDR3 loop: CASSRLFLGPSNTEAFF. CDR3 DNA: TGCGCCAGCAGCCGACTATTTCTGGGACCGTCGAACACTGAAGCTTTCTTT.

The chain is built from TRBV19 and TRBJ2-1, with 8 bases matching TRBD2. The CDR3 is 16 amino acids. Trimming removed 5 bases from V and 6 bases from J; junction bases left unmatched: 12. Per the germline V gene, CDR1 is LNHDA and CDR2 is SQIVND (reference sequence). The CDR3 DNA sequence: TGTGCCAGTAGTCCCCCCCTAGCGGGTGTCGTCAATGAGCAGTTCTTC. It translates to CASSPPLAGVVNEQFF.

This clone was seen a handful of times. V gene TRBV30 combines with J gene TRBJ1-4; TRBD1 matches 8 bases. The CDR3 has 14 amino acids. J lost 8 bases, V lost 3 bases, and 8 bases had no gene match. CDR1 and CDR2 (germline): GTSNPN, SVGIG (reference sequence). CDR3 in amino acids: CAWRQTGAREKLFF. Written as DNA, the CDR3 is TGTGCCTGGAGGCAGACAGGGGCACGCGAAAAACTGTTTTTT.

The rearrangement uses TRBV5-1 and TRBJ2-2, with D unresolved. Between the trimmed V and J ends, which lost 2 bases and 5 bases, there was a span of 10 bases. This CDR3 region has 14 residues. Per germline, CDR1 SGHRS and CDR2 YFSETQ. As DNA, the CDR3 is TGCGCCAGCAGCTTCGGTACGGTGACCGGGGAGCTGTTTTTT. Protein: CASSFGTVTGELFF.

The chain couples TRBV29-1 to TRBJ2-7, with 10 bases identical to TRBD1. Germline V gives CDR1 SQVTM, CDR2 ANQGSEA. After removal of 4 bases from V and 6 bases from J, the junction contained 6 bases not matched to a gene. The CDR3 totals 13 residues. The CDR3 loop is CSVGLTGGSEQYF. The CDR3 nucleotides read TGCAGCGTTGGACTGACAGGGGGCTCCGAGCAGTACTTC.

The CDR3 DNA follows: TGTGCCAGCAGCTCGCAGGGGGGAGGAAGCACAGATACGCAGTATTTT. Translating it yields CASSSQGGGSTDTQYF. The rearrangement links TRBV7-2 to TRBJ2-3, with TRBD1 as a possible D gene (7 bases). Trimming took off 4 bases at V and 0 bases at J, with 14 bases between the two ends. Germline CDR1 is SGHTA and CDR2 is FQGNSA. The CDR3 sequence is 16 residues long.

The V and J genes are TRBV19 and TRBJ2-1; 7 positions agree with TRBD1. The CDR3 is 15 residues long. Germline V gives CDR1 LNHDA, CDR2 SQIVND (reference sequence). V was clipped by 3 bases and J by 4 bases; unmatched bases: 6. CDR3 coding DNA: TGTGCCAGTAGTATGTCGGCACAGGGGTACAATGAGCAGTTCTTC. This encodes CASSMSAQGYNEQFF.

The V call is TRBV25-1, the J call TRBJ1-2; 8 bases fit TRBD1. The germline V gene encodes CDR1 MGHDK and CDR2 SYGVNS. The CDR3 length is 13 residues. With 5 bases clipped from V and 5 bases from J, the junction kept 4 bases outside the gene matches. CDR3 sequence: CASSLTGEYGYTF. The CDR3 DNA reads as TGTGCCAGCAGTCTGACAGGGGAATATGGCTACACCTTC.

The J gene is TRBJ1-2, the V gene TRBV6-5; TRBD1 agrees at 9 bases. The CDR3 extends over 14 amino acids. Germline CDR1 reads MNHEY; CDR2 reads SVGAGI. J gave up 7 bases and V 4 bases, and 7 bases lay outside the gene matches. DNA of the CDR3: TGTGCCAGCAGTTCCGCGGGACAGGGAAGTGGCTACACCTTC. This translates into CASSSAGQGSGYTF.

The chain employs TRBV6-6 and TRBJ2-7; no reliable D call. Germline V gene sequence: CDR1 MNHNY, CDR2 SVGAGI (reference sequence). Deletions cut 6 bases from V and 4 bases from J, with 16 bases between. This CDR3 has 14 amino acids. CDR3 protein: CASRPGRARYEQYF. CDR3 nucleotide sequence: TGTGCCAGCAGGCCCGGGCGTGCGAGATACGAGCAGTACTTC.

CDR3 nucleotide sequence: TGCGCCAGCAGCTTATCGGGGAGGGGGAATGAAAAACTGTTTTTT. This codes for CASSLSGRGNEKLFF. The chain joins TRBV5-1 to TRBJ1-4; tentatively, D is TRBD1 (6 bases). V lost 2 bases and J 5 bases, leaving 13 bases between the germline ends. Germline values: CDR1 SGHRS, CDR2 YFSETQ. CDR3 length: 15 amino acids. Full variable domain (outside the CDR3, taken from reference TRBV5-1 and TRBJ1-4): KAGVTQTPRYLIKTRGQQVTLSCSPISGHRSVSWYQQTPGQGLQFLFEYFSETQRNKGNFPGRFSGRQFSNSRSEMNVSTLELGDSALYLCASSLSGRGNEKLFFGSGTQLSVL.

CDR3 nucleotides: TGTGCCAGCAGCTTAGGGGGAGCCGGGACAGGGGGCATTTCGGGGTATAATTCACCCCTCCACTTT. It is translated as CASSLGGAGTGGISGYNSPLHF. The chain couples TRBV7-8 to TRBJ1-6, with TRBD1 matching over 12 bases. CDR1 SGHVS and CDR2 FQNEAQ come from the germline V gene. V lost 1 base, J lost 4 bases, and 17 bases stayed unmatched. The CDR3 is 22 amino acids.

The rearrangement uses TRBV2 and TRBJ1-5; TRBD1 agrees at 9 bases. J lost 4 bases, V lost 4 bases, and 8 bases had no gene match. CDR1 SNHLY and CDR2 FYNNEI come from the germline V gene. The CDR3 length is 16 residues. This chain's CDR3 is CASSGYGTGSNQPQHF. The DNA for the CDR3 is TGTGCCAGCAGTGGGTACGGGACAGGGTCAAATCAGCCCCAGCATTTT. Variable domain in full (rest from reference TRBV2 and TRBJ1-5): EPEVTQTPSHQVTQMGQEVILRCVPISNHLYFYWYRQILGQKVEFLVSFYNNEISEKSEIFDDQFSVERPDGSNFTLKIRSTKLEDSAMYFCASSGYGTGSNQPQHFGDGTRLSIL.

The chain is built from TRBV28 and TRBJ1-1, with D possibly TRBD1 on 6 matching bases. This CDR3 has 14 amino acids. V gave up 11 bases and J gave up 1 base, with 17 bases separating them. CDR1 and CDR2 from the germline V gene are MDHEN and SYDVKM. The CDR3 coding sequence is TGTGCCTACCGGGGGCGAGCCGGGAACACTGAAGCTTTCTTT. Translating it yields CAYRGRAGNTEAFF.

J is TRBJ2-1 and V is TRBV16; D is unclear. The V gene lost 5 bases and the J gene lost 4 bases, with 3 bases spanning the gap. The CDR3 length is 11 residues. Per germline, CDR1 KGHSY and CDR2 FQNENV. CDR3 nucleotides: TGTGCCAGCAGCTCATACAATGAGCAGTTCTTC. The encoded protein is CASSSYNEQFF.

The chain joins TRBV7-9 to TRBJ1-1; D unclear. Germline assignment: CDR1 SEHNR and CDR2 FQNEAQ (reference sequence). The CDR3 sequence is 15 residues long. Trimming shortened V by 1 base and J by 1 base, and 10 bases separated the two germline ends. The CDR3 DNA follows: TGTGCCAGCAGCTTAGTAGTGGGCTCGAACACTGAAGCTTTCTTT. This translates into CASSLVVGSNTEAFF.

V usage is TRBV4-1 and J usage is TRBJ2-7; the D call may be TRBD1 or TRBD2 (5 bases each). This CDR3 contains 14 residues. Germline CDR1 MGHRA, CDR2 YSYEKL. V lost 4 bases, J lost 6 bases, and 16 bases lay in between. In nucleotides, the CDR3 is TGCGCCAGCAGCCCTGGGACCCGCGGCTCCGAGCAGTACTTC. As protein: CASSPGTRGSEQYF.